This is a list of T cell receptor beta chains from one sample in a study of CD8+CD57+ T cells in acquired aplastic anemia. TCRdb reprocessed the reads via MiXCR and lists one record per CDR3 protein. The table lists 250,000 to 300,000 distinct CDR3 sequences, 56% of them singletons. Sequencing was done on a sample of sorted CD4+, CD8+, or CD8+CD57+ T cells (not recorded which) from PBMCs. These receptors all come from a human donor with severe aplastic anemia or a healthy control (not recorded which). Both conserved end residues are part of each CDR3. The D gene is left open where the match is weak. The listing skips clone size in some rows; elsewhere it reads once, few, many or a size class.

CDR3aa: CATSRDRNPYALNTEAFF
CDR3nt: TGTGCCACCAGCAGAGATCGAAACCCTTACGCGTTGAACACTGAAGCTTTCTTT
d_gene: NA
abundance: many
j_gene: TRBJ1-1
v_gene: TRBV15

CDR3aa: CASSLVAGPSYEQYF
CDR3nt: TGCGCCAGCAGCTTGGTGGCAGGGCCTTCCTACGAGCAGTACTTC
d_gene: NA
abundance: many
j_gene: TRBJ2-7
v_gene: TRBV5-1

CDR3aa: CASSQPGLAGGEQYF
CDR3nt: TGTGCCAGCAGCCAACCGGGACTAGCGGGGGGTGAGCAGTACTTC
d_gene: TRBD2
abundance: NA
j_gene: TRBJ2-7
v_gene: TRBV7-2

CDR3aa: CSVDRYQETQYF
CDR3nt: TGCAGCGTTGACAGGTACCAAGAGACCCAGTACTTC
d_gene: NA
abundance: NA
j_gene: TRBJ2-5
v_gene: TRBV29-1

CDR3aa: CASVDRSEHEQETQYF
CDR3nt: TGTGCCAGCGTTGATCGGTCAGAGCATGAACAAGAGACCCAGTACTTC
d_gene: NA
abundance: NA
j_gene: TRBJ2-5
v_gene: TRBV25-1

CDR3aa: CASNKRGGETQYF
CDR3nt: TGTGCCAGCAATAAGAGGGGAGGAGAGACCCAGTACTTC
d_gene: NA
abundance: many
j_gene: TRBJ2-5
v_gene: TRBV6-2/TRBV6-3

CDR3aa: CASGFPYAPNEQYF
CDR3nt: TGTGCTAGTGGTTTCCCCTATGCCCCCAACGAGCAGTACTTC
d_gene: NA
abundance: NA
j_gene: TRBJ2-7
v_gene: TRBV12-5

CDR3aa: CAISAGQSYEQYF
CDR3nt: TGTGCCATCAGTGCCGGGCAGTCCTACGAGCAGTACTTC
d_gene: NA
abundance: NA
j_gene: TRBJ2-7
v_gene: TRBV10-3

CDR3aa: CASSLRAAQNTEAFF
CDR3nt: TGTGCCAGCAGCTTGAGGGCGGCCCAGAACACTGAAGCTTTCTTT
d_gene: NA
abundance: many
j_gene: TRBJ1-1
v_gene: TRBV5-6

CDR3aa: CATTWGMNTEAFF
CDR3nt: TGTGCCACCACTTGGGGCATGAACACTGAAGCTTTCTTT
d_gene: NA
abundance: NA
j_gene: TRBJ1-1
v_gene: TRBV5-8

CDR3aa: CASSVGRDYEQYF
CDR3nt: TGTGCCAGCAGCGTAGGTCGGGACTACGAGCAGTACTTC
d_gene: NA
abundance: medium-sized
j_gene: TRBJ2-7
v_gene: TRBV7-2

CDR3aa: CASREEPGELFF
CDR3nt: TGCGCCAGCAGGGAAGAACCGGGGGAGCTGTTTTTT
d_gene: NA
abundance: once
j_gene: TRBJ2-2
v_gene: TRBV5-1

CDR3aa: CSAIAGGVETQYF
CDR3nt: TGCAGTGCCATAGCGGGGGGCGTAGAGACCCAGTACTTC
d_gene: TRBD2
abundance: few
j_gene: TRBJ2-5
v_gene: TRBV20-1

CDR3aa: CSALPGGRASQYF
CDR3nt: TGCAGTGCTCTCCCCGGGGGCCGCGCGTCCCAGTACTTC
d_gene: NA
abundance: NA
j_gene: TRBJ2-5
v_gene: TRBV20-1

CDR3aa: CASSYSSGRGRTEAFF
CDR3nt: TGTGCCAGCAGTTACTCAAGCGGCAGGGGGCGGACTGAAGCTTTCTTT
d_gene: TRBD1
abundance: many
j_gene: TRBJ1-1
v_gene: TRBV6-6

CDR3aa: CSAELAGWPSTDTQYF
CDR3nt: TGCAGTGCGGAACTAGCGGGCTGGCCTAGCACAGATACGCAGTATTTT
d_gene: TRBD2
abundance: NA
j_gene: TRBJ2-3
v_gene: TRBV20-1

CDR3aa: CASSLAMGREGYTF
CDR3nt: TGTGCCAGCAGCTTAGCAATGGGCAGGGAGGGCTACACCTTC
d_gene: NA
abundance: NA
j_gene: TRBJ1-2
v_gene: TRBV7-6

CDR3aa: CATGQGAGNEQFF
CDR3nt: TGTGCCACCGGACAGGGGGCAGGTAATGAGCAGTTCTTC
d_gene: TRBD1
abundance: few
j_gene: TRBJ2-1
v_gene: TRBV24-1

CDR3aa: CASSLSQGNVADTQYF
CDR3nt: TGCGCCAGCAGCTTGTCGCAGGGGAACGTCGCAGATACGCAGTATTTT
d_gene: NA
abundance: once
j_gene: TRBJ2-3
v_gene: TRBV5-1

CDR3aa: CSVGAGGPYNEQFF
CDR3nt: TGCAGCGTTGGCGCGGGGGGGCCCTACAATGAGCAGTTCTTC
d_gene: TRBD2
abundance: NA
j_gene: TRBJ2-1
v_gene: TRBV29-1

CDR3aa: CASSVVSGKLHEQYF
CDR3nt: TGTGCCAGCAGCGTAGTATCAGGTAAACTGCACGAGCAGTACTTC
d_gene: NA
abundance: NA
j_gene: TRBJ2-7
v_gene: TRBV9

CDR3aa: CATSDLWGQGGYTF
CDR3nt: TGTGCCACCAGTGATTTATGGGGGCAGGGTGGCTACACCTTC
d_gene: NA
abundance: few
j_gene: TRBJ1-2
v_gene: TRBV24-1

CDR3aa: CASSRQGNTIYF
CDR3nt: TGTGCCAGTAGTCGCCAGGGAAACACCATATATTTT
d_gene: NA
abundance: many
j_gene: TRBJ1-3
v_gene: TRBV19

CDR3aa: CASSALTGNTEAFF
CDR3nt: TGCGCCAGCAGCGCGCTGACGGGGAACACTGAAGCTTTCTTT
d_gene: NA
abundance: many
j_gene: TRBJ1-1
v_gene: TRBV5-1

CDR3aa: CASSTPGFFGELFF
CDR3nt: TGCGCCAGCAGCACCCCAGGGTTTTTCGGGGAGCTGTTTTTT
d_gene: NA
abundance: many
j_gene: TRBJ2-2
v_gene: TRBV5-1

CDR3aa: CASSVLPGQGASEQYF
CDR3nt: TGTGCCAGCAGCGTCCTACCGGGACAGGGGGCGTCCGAGCAGTACTTC
d_gene: TRBD1
abundance: few
j_gene: TRBJ2-7
v_gene: TRBV9

CDR3aa: CATSSLLSREQFF
CDR3nt: TGTGCCACCAGCAGTCTACTTTCGAGGGAGCAGTTCTTC
d_gene: NA
abundance: NA
j_gene: TRBJ2-1
v_gene: TRBV15

CDR3aa: CASSPRGLAGEGETQYF
CDR3nt: TGTGCCAGCAGCCCAAGGGGACTAGCGGGGGAAGGAGAGACCCAGTACTTC
d_gene: TRBD2
abundance: few
j_gene: TRBJ2-5
v_gene: TRBV7-2

CDR3aa: CASSGRTGGTEAFF
CDR3nt: TGTGCCAGCAGCGGAAGGACAGGGGGCACTGAAGCTTTCTTT
d_gene: TRBD1
abundance: NA
j_gene: TRBJ1-1
v_gene: TRBV9

CDR3aa: CASSLGPTGWETQYF
CDR3nt: TGTGCCAGCAGCTTAGGGCCGACAGGGTGGGAGACCCAGTACTTC
d_gene: TRBD1
abundance: NA
j_gene: TRBJ2-5
v_gene: TRBV7-7

CDR3aa: CASSLVPRQNYEQYF
CDR3nt: TGTGCCAGCAGCTTAGTCCCCCGACAGAACTACGAGCAGTACTTC
d_gene: NA
abundance: many
j_gene: TRBJ2-7
v_gene: TRBV7-9

CDR3aa: CASSYSSRANTEAFF
CDR3nt: TGCGCCAGCAGTTACTCGAGCAGAGCGAACACTGAAGCTTTCTTT
d_gene: NA
abundance: once
j_gene: TRBJ1-1
v_gene: TRBV10-1

CDR3aa: CASRETGSSYEQYF
CDR3nt: TGTGCCAGCAGGGAAACAGGAAGCTCCTACGAGCAGTACTTC
d_gene: NA
abundance: NA
j_gene: TRBJ2-7
v_gene: TRBV7-9

CDR3aa: CSLGLFETQYF
CDR3nt: TGCAGCCTGGGGTTGTTTGAGACCCAGTACTTC
d_gene: NA
abundance: NA
j_gene: TRBJ2-5
v_gene: TRBV29-1

CDR3aa: CASSVLAGGQETQYF
CDR3nt: TGTGCCAGCAGCGTACTAGCGGGGGGGCAAGAGACCCAGTACTTC
d_gene: TRBD2
abundance: many
j_gene: TRBJ2-5
v_gene: TRBV9

CDR3aa: CASHRQGGDYEQYF
CDR3nt: TGCGCCAGCCACCGACAGGGGGGTGACTACGAGCAGTACTTC
d_gene: TRBD1
abundance: many
j_gene: TRBJ2-7
v_gene: TRBV5-1

CDR3aa: CASTYSTGNSPLHF
CDR3nt: TGTGCCAGTACCTATTCTACAGGGAATTCACCCCTCCACTTT
d_gene: NA
abundance: once
j_gene: TRBJ1-6
v_gene: TRBV19

CDR3aa: CASSLGGGTFWGSYEQYF
CDR3nt: TGTGCCAGCAGCTTAGGAGGGGGGACCTTCTGGGGCTCCTACGAGCAGTACTTC
d_gene: NA
abundance: NA
j_gene: TRBJ2-7
v_gene: TRBV7-9

CDR3aa: CASSEWVCTF
CDR3nt: TGTGCCAGCAGTGAATGGGTCTGCACCTTC
d_gene: NA
abundance: NA
j_gene: TRBJ1-2
v_gene: TRBV6-5

CDR3aa: CASGDRRYGYTF
CDR3nt: TGTGCCAGTGGGGACAGGCGCTATGGCTACACCTTC
d_gene: TRBD1
abundance: few
j_gene: TRBJ1-2
v_gene: TRBV19

CDR3aa: CASSIAGDTNYEQYF
CDR3nt: TGTGCCAGCAGCATAGCAGGAGACACCAACTACGAGCAGTACTTC
d_gene: NA
abundance: NA
j_gene: TRBJ2-7
v_gene: TRBV9

CDR3aa: CASSPDRDGEQYF
CDR3nt: TGTGCCAGCAGCCCCGACAGGGACGGCGAGCAGTACTTC
d_gene: TRBD1
abundance: NA
j_gene: TRBJ2-7
v_gene: TRBV7-9

CDR3aa: CSVESGGQGNEQYF
CDR3nt: TGCAGCGTTGAGTCCGGGGGACAGGGAAACGAGCAGTACTTC
d_gene: TRBD1
abundance: NA
j_gene: TRBJ2-7
v_gene: TRBV29-1

CDR3aa: CASSLLTWGKSSGNTIYF
CDR3nt: TGTGCCAGCAGCCTCCTCACTTGGGGAAAGAGCTCTGGAAACACCATATATTTT
d_gene: NA
abundance: NA
j_gene: TRBJ1-3
v_gene: TRBV7-2

CDR3aa: CASGYMPGQATYEQYF
CDR3nt: TGTGCCAGCGGCTACATGCCGGGACAGGCGACTTACGAGCAGTACTTC
d_gene: TRBD1
abundance: many
j_gene: TRBJ2-7
v_gene: TRBV6-2/TRBV6-3

CDR3aa: CASSPRGGEQYF
CDR3nt: TGTGCCAGCAGCCCGCGGGGAGGGGAGCAGTACTTC
d_gene: TRBD2
abundance: NA
j_gene: TRBJ2-7
v_gene: TRBV7-8

CDR3aa: CASSLGIAGGQETQYF
CDR3nt: TGTGCCAGCAGCTTAGGGATAGCGGGGGGGCAAGAGACCCAGTACTTC
d_gene: TRBD2
abundance: few
j_gene: TRBJ2-5
v_gene: TRBV7-8

CDR3aa: CASSVGSPRDGHNEQFF
CDR3nt: TGTGCCAGCAGCGTAGGATCCCCCCGGGACGGCCACAATGAGCAGTTCTTC
d_gene: NA
abundance: many
j_gene: TRBJ2-1
v_gene: TRBV9

CDR3aa: CASMWSSYNEQFF
CDR3nt: TGCGCCAGCATGTGGAGCTCCTACAATGAGCAGTTCTTC
d_gene: NA
abundance: NA
j_gene: TRBJ2-1
v_gene: TRBV10-2

CDR3aa: CAISETGESYGYTF
CDR3nt: TGTGCCATCAGTGAGACAGGGGAGAGCTATGGCTACACCTTC
d_gene: TRBD1
abundance: few
j_gene: TRBJ1-2
v_gene: TRBV10-3

CDR3aa: CASSQGHIRGEQYF
CDR3nt: TGTGCCAGCAGCCAAGGGCACATCCGGGGCGAGCAGTACTTC
d_gene: NA
abundance: many
j_gene: TRBJ2-7
v_gene: TRBV3-1

CDR3aa: CSAKTTDTQFF
CDR3nt: TGCAGTGCCAAGACCACAGATACGCAGTTCTTC
d_gene: NA
abundance: NA
j_gene: TRBJ2-1
v_gene: TRBV20-1

CDR3aa: CASSQDRGREQPQHF
CDR3nt: TGTGCCAGCAGCCAGGACAGGGGTCGCGAACAGCCCCAGCATTTT
d_gene: TRBD1
abundance: few
j_gene: TRBJ1-5
v_gene: TRBV7-2

CDR3aa: CASSDSRPNQPQHF
CDR3nt: TGTGCCAGCAGTGACAGCAGGCCGAATCAGCCCCAGCATTTT
d_gene: NA
abundance: many
j_gene: TRBJ1-5
v_gene: TRBV2

CDR3aa: CASSIRGGGVPTDTQYF
CDR3nt: TGTGCCAGTAGTATAAGGGGCGGAGGGGTTCCGACAGATACGCAGTATTTT
d_gene: NA
abundance: many
j_gene: TRBJ2-3
v_gene: TRBV19

CDR3aa: CAISESDRASGYTF
CDR3nt: TGTGCCATCAGTGAGTCAGACAGGGCGTCTGGCTACACCTTC
d_gene: TRBD1
abundance: few
j_gene: TRBJ1-2
v_gene: TRBV10-3

CDR3aa: CASSQDPLYGYTF
CDR3nt: TGCGCCAGCAGCCAAGATCCCCTCTATGGCTACACCTTC
d_gene: NA
abundance: NA
j_gene: TRBJ1-2
v_gene: TRBV7-9